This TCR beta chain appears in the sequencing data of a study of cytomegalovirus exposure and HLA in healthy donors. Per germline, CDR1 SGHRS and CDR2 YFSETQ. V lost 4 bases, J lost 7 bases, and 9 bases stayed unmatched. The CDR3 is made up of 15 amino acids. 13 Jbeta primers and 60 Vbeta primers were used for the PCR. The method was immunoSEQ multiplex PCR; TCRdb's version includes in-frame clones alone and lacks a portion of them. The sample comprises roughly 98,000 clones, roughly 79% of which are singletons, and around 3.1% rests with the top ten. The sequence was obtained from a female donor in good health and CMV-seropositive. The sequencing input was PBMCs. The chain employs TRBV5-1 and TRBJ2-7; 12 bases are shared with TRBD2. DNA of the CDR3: TGCGCCAGCAGCCCCTCTAGCGGGAGGGCCTGGGAGCAGTACTTC. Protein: CASSPSSGRAWEQYF.